This section outlines one T cell receptor beta chain sequence together with its context. Methods used by the authors: Counts of nucleated cells, estimated from reference gene primer amplification, were obtained. Measured with immunoSEQ multiplex PCR; TCRdb has only the in-frame clones, and not every one. That table supplies the V and J calls and clone size; D and trimming were determined from the DNA. This table has 300,000 to 400,000 clones, 80% to 90% appearing once. The data belong to a study of blood T cell repertoires in COVID-19. Turning to the study itself: Spain, Italy and the United States supplied samples that represented acute and convalescent COVID-19.

CDR1 is SGHDT, CDR2 YYEEEE, per germline. CDR3 length: 14 residues. Trimming removed 0 bases at V and 1 base at J, with 7 bases between. Material: peripheral blood. The V gene is TRBV5-6, the J gene TRBJ1-1; D ambiguous. This clonotype was sampled from a woman aged 45-60 years who had recovered from COVID-19. CDR3 DNA: TGTGCCAGCAGCTTGGGCCGCAGGAACACTGAAGCTTTCTTT. This gives the protein CASSLGRRNTEAFF. The complete variable domain, with remaining parts taken from reference TRBV5-6 and TRBJ1-1, reads DAGVTQSPTHLIKTRGQQVTLRCSPKSGHDTVSWYQQALGQGPQFIFQYYEEEERQRGNFPDRFSGHQFPNYSSELNVNALLLGDSALYLCASSLGRRNTEAFFGQGTRLTVV.